The rows below give T cell receptor beta chains drawn from one sample of a study of cytomegalovirus exposure and HLA in healthy donors. Only in-frame clones appear in the TCRdb table, and some are missing; sequencing was by immunoSEQ multiplex PCR. The data contain about 110,000 clones, over 60% of them singletons. The sample consisted of PBMCs. The receptors shown here come from a woman aged 60-70 years in good health and CMV-seropositive. CDR3s include the opening cysteine and the closing phenylalanine or tryptophan. D genes are given only for firm matches. Only some rows state a clone size, as once, few, many or a class for expanded clones.

abundance: -
v_gene: TRBV28
d_gene: -
j_gene: TRBJ2-1
CDR3nt: TGTGCCAGCAGTCAAGACTCGTACAATGAGCAGTTCTTC
CDR3aa: CASSQDSYNEQFF

abundance: -
v_gene: TRBV5-5
d_gene: TRBD1
j_gene: TRBJ2-2
CDR3nt: TGTGCCAGCAGCTCTACACTGGGGACAGGGAGACAGTACACCGGGGAGCTGTTTTTT
CDR3aa: CASSSTLGTGRQYTGELFF

abundance: -
v_gene: TRBV2
d_gene: -
j_gene: TRBJ2-7
CDR3nt: TGTGCCAGCAGTGAAGGAGGCGCTTTGGTTTACGAGCAGTACTTC
CDR3aa: CASSEGGALVYEQYF

abundance: -
v_gene: TRBV19
d_gene: TRBD2
j_gene: TRBJ2-1
CDR3nt: TGTGCCAGTAGTCCCCGGCTAGCGGGCGACTACAATGAGCAGTTCTTC
CDR3aa: CASSPRLAGDYNEQFF

abundance: -
v_gene: TRBV5-1
d_gene: -
j_gene: TRBJ2-2
CDR3nt: TGCGCCAGCAGCTTCTCAGGGGATGCGAACACCGGGGAGCTGTTTTTT
CDR3aa: CASSFSGDANTGELFF

abundance: -
v_gene: TRBV27
d_gene: TRBD2
j_gene: TRBJ2-7
CDR3nt: TGTGCCAGCAGTTCGCCGGGACTAGCGGGGTCCTACGAGCAGTACTTC
CDR3aa: CASSSPGLAGSYEQYF

abundance: -
v_gene: TRBV27
d_gene: TRBD1
j_gene: TRBJ2-7
CDR3nt: TGTGCCAGCAGTTTACACGCCGGACAGGGATGGTACGAGCAGTACTTC
CDR3aa: CASSLHAGQGWYEQYF

abundance: few
v_gene: TRBV18
d_gene: TRBD2
j_gene: TRBJ2-1
CDR3nt: TGTGCCAGCTCACCAGGACTAGCGGGGAGTGAGCAGTTCTTC
CDR3aa: CASSPGLAGSEQFF

abundance: -
v_gene: TRBV11-2
d_gene: TRBD1
j_gene: TRBJ2-1
CDR3nt: TGTGCCAGCAGCTTCGACAGGGGCTCCTACAATGAGCAGTTCTTC
CDR3aa: CASSFDRGSYNEQFF

abundance: -
v_gene: TRBV6-5
d_gene: TRBD2
j_gene: TRBJ2-7
CDR3nt: TGTGCCAGCAGTTACTCCGGGACTAGCGGGAGCATGGAGCAGTACTTC
CDR3aa: CASSYSGTSGSMEQYF

abundance: few
v_gene: TRBV19
d_gene: -
j_gene: TRBJ2-1
CDR3nt: TGTGCCAGTAGTATTGGCGGGAACAATGAGCAGTTCTTC
CDR3aa: CASSIGGNNEQFF

abundance: -
v_gene: TRBV29-1
d_gene: TRBD1
j_gene: TRBJ1-2
CDR3nt: TGCAGCGTTGAAACAGGGGGCTATGGCTACACCTTC
CDR3aa: CSVETGGYGYTF

abundance: -
v_gene: TRBV10-3
d_gene: TRBD2
j_gene: TRBJ2-1
CDR3nt: TGTGCCATCAGTGAGACCCTAGCGGGAGGGCCGGGCAATGAGCAGTTCTTC
CDR3aa: CAISETLAGGPGNEQFF

abundance: -
v_gene: TRBV5-4
d_gene: TRBD1
j_gene: TRBJ2-1
CDR3nt: TGTGCCAGCAGCCCAGCGGGACAGGGAGGCAATGAGCAGTTCTTC
CDR3aa: CASSPAGQGGNEQFF

abundance: -
v_gene: TRBV27
d_gene: -
j_gene: TRBJ2-7
CDR3nt: TGTGCCAGCAAGCGGGTAGGCGGGACTTCCTACGAGCAGTACTTC
CDR3aa: CASKRVGGTSYEQYF

abundance: -
v_gene: TRBV13
d_gene: TRBD2
j_gene: TRBJ2-7
CDR3nt: TGTGCCAGCAGCCCGCGGGGAGGGAGGGCCCACGAGCAGTACTTC
CDR3aa: CASSPRGGRAHEQYF

abundance: -
v_gene: TRBV18
d_gene: TRBD2
j_gene: TRBJ2-1
CDR3nt: TGTGCCAGCTCACCGACTAGCGGGAATGAATACAATGAGCAGTTCTTC
CDR3aa: CASSPTSGNEYNEQFF

abundance: -
v_gene: TRBV10-1
d_gene: -
j_gene: TRBJ1-2
CDR3nt: TGCGCCAGCAGTTTGACTATTGATGGAGGCTACACCTTC
CDR3aa: CASSLTIDGGYTF

abundance: -
v_gene: TRBV5-1
d_gene: TRBD1
j_gene: TRBJ1-6
CDR3nt: TGCGCCAGCAGCACCGGGACAGCAGGCAATTCACCCCTCCACTTT
CDR3aa: CASSTGTAGNSPLHF

abundance: -
v_gene: TRBV6-5
d_gene: TRBD2
j_gene: TRBJ2-1
CDR3nt: TGTGCCAGCGGGACTAGCGGCGTGGGTGAGCAGTTCTTC
CDR3aa: CASGTSGVGEQFF

abundance: once
v_gene: TRBV30
d_gene: TRBD2
j_gene: TRBJ2-1
CDR3nt: TGTGCCTGGAGCAGCGGGAGGGCTTACAATGAGCAGTTCTTC
CDR3aa: CAWSSGRAYNEQFF

abundance: -
v_gene: TRBV10-3
d_gene: TRBD2
j_gene: TRBJ2-1
CDR3nt: TGTGCCATCAGTGATAGGACTAGCGGGACGAATGAGCAGTTCTTC
CDR3aa: CAISDRTSGTNEQFF

abundance: -
v_gene: TRBV19
d_gene: TRBD1
j_gene: TRBJ1-5
CDR3nt: TGTGCCAGTGGACAGGGGACGCAGCCCCAGCATTTT
CDR3aa: CASGQGTQPQHF

abundance: -
v_gene: TRBV7-2
d_gene: TRBD1
j_gene: TRBJ2-7
CDR3nt: TGTGCCAGCAGCTTCAAGACAGGGATCCACGAGCAGTACTTC
CDR3aa: CASSFKTGIHEQYF

abundance: -
v_gene: TRBV19
d_gene: -
j_gene: TRBJ1-1
CDR3nt: TGTGCCAGTAGTATAGAAGGGGTCACTGAAGCTTTCTTT
CDR3aa: CASSIEGVTEAFF

abundance: -
v_gene: TRBV19
d_gene: -
j_gene: TRBJ1-3
CDR3nt: TGTGCCAGTAGTATCAACAGGCAGCGTTTGAGAAACACCATATATTTT
CDR3aa: CASSINRQRLRNTIYF

abundance: -
v_gene: TRBV28
d_gene: -
j_gene: TRBJ2-3
CDR3nt: TGTGCCAGCAGTTTAGTGGCAATTTCCGCAGATACGCAGTATTTT
CDR3aa: CASSLVAISADTQYF

abundance: -
v_gene: TRBV7-9
d_gene: -
j_gene: TRBJ1-2
CDR3nt: TGTGCCAGCAGCAACACGAACTATGGCTACACCTTC
CDR3aa: CASSNTNYGYTF

abundance: -
v_gene: TRBV15
d_gene: TRBD1
j_gene: TRBJ1-1
CDR3nt: TGTGCCACCGTGGGGACAGAAAAATTGAACACTGAAGCTTTCTTT
CDR3aa: CATVGTEKLNTEAFF

abundance: -
v_gene: TRBV9
d_gene: TRBD2
j_gene: TRBJ2-7
CDR3nt: TGTGCCAGCAGCATAAGCGGGAGCGGGGGTTACGAGCAGTACTTC
CDR3aa: CASSISGSGGYEQYF

abundance: -
v_gene: TRBV11-2
d_gene: TRBD2
j_gene: TRBJ2-1
CDR3nt: TGTGCCAGCAGCCTCGGTAGCGGGAGGGCCGAGGGGAATGAGCAGTTCTTC
CDR3aa: CASSLGSGRAEGNEQFF

abundance: -
v_gene: TRBV5-1
d_gene: -
j_gene: TRBJ1-2
CDR3nt: TGCGCCAGCAGCTTGGCTCGCAGCTATGGCTACACCTTC
CDR3aa: CASSLARSYGYTF

abundance: -
v_gene: TRBV5-4
d_gene: -
j_gene: TRBJ2-1
CDR3nt: TGTGCCAGCAGCCTGGGACCAGCGGCCTCCTACAATGAGCAGTTCTTC
CDR3aa: CASSLGPAASYNEQFF

abundance: -
v_gene: TRBV28
d_gene: -
j_gene: TRBJ1-1
CDR3nt: TGTGCCAGCAGTATAAAATTCAACACTGAAGCTTTCTTT
CDR3aa: CASSIKFNTEAFF

abundance: -
v_gene: TRBV5-1
d_gene: -
j_gene: TRBJ1-1
CDR3nt: TGCGCCAGCAGCTTTTTAACAGGGTCCAACACTGAAGCTTTCTTT
CDR3aa: CASSFLTGSNTEAFF

abundance: -
v_gene: TRBV6-6
d_gene: -
j_gene: TRBJ1-2
CDR3nt: TGTGCCAGCAGCAGGACTAACTATGGCTACACCTTC
CDR3aa: CASSRTNYGYTF

abundance: -
v_gene: TRBV6-5
d_gene: TRBD2
j_gene: TRBJ2-3
CDR3nt: TGTGCCAGCAGTTACTCGAGCGGGAGAGGGACAGATACGCAGTATTTT
CDR3aa: CASSYSSGRGTDTQYF

abundance: -
v_gene: TRBV27
d_gene: TRBD1
j_gene: TRBJ2-7
CDR3nt: TGTGCCAGCCGAAGACAGGGCCTCGAGCAGTACTTC
CDR3aa: CASRRQGLEQYF

abundance: -
v_gene: TRBV7-6
d_gene: -
j_gene: TRBJ2-3
CDR3nt: TGTGCCAGCAGCCTCAGGACAGACCCCGGCAGGGAAGATACGCAGTATTTT
CDR3aa: CASSLRTDPGREDTQYF

abundance: -
v_gene: TRBV18
d_gene: -
j_gene: TRBJ1-1
CDR3nt: TGTGCCAGCTCACCGGGGGGGACTTTAATGAACACTGAAGCTTTCTTT
CDR3aa: CASSPGGTLMNTEAFF

abundance: -
v_gene: TRBV19
d_gene: TRBD2
j_gene: TRBJ2-3
CDR3nt: TGTGCCAGTAGTATAGCGGGAGGTTTGGGAGATACGCAGTATTTT
CDR3aa: CASSIAGGLGDTQYF

abundance: -
v_gene: TRBV20-1
d_gene: -
j_gene: TRBJ1-5
CDR3nt: TGCAGTGCTAGCTCGGGTCAGCCCCAGCATTTT
CDR3aa: CSASSGQPQHF

abundance: -
v_gene: TRBV5-4
d_gene: -
j_gene: TRBJ2-3
CDR3nt: TGTGCCAGCACCCCGGGGGCGGGAGTCGCAGATACGCAGTATTTT
CDR3aa: CASTPGAGVADTQYF

abundance: -
v_gene: TRBV5-1
d_gene: TRBD1
j_gene: TRBJ2-7
CDR3nt: TGCGCCAGCAGTCGACAGGGGACCACCTACGAGCAGTACTTC
CDR3aa: CASSRQGTTYEQYF